The 14 T cell receptor beta chains presented below share a single source sample, sequenced in a study of metastatic and nonmetastatic thyroid tumors. With MiXCR, TCRdb reprocessed the PCR reads. The sample holds about 32,000 clones; roughly 25% are singletons and the top ten take under 10%. No patient had received any treatment before thyroid surgery. Sequencing was done on a sample of blood. Every receptor here comes from a female donor with papillary thyroid cancer or a benign thyroid nodule (not recorded which). Some clones in this sample may be carry-over from other donors' samples.

This clone was seen ten or more times. V and J are TRBV10-1 and TRBJ2-1; 11 bases align to TRBD2. V shed 4 bases, J shed 3 bases, and the junction held 5 bases outside the gene matches. The CDR3 contains 16 residues. Germline CDR1 WNHNN, CDR2 SYGVQD (reference sequence). Here the CDR3 DNA reads TGCGCCAGCAGTGTTGCCGGGACTAGCGGCTACAATGAGCAGTTCTTC. Translating gives CASSVAGTSGYNEQFF.

V and J are TRBV6-5 and TRBJ2-5; the D gene is possibly TRBD1 (6 bases). The germline V and J ends were trimmed by 4 bases and 1 base, with 16 bases remaining between them. The CDR3 is 16 residues long. The V gene's germline CDR1 is MNHEY and CDR2 SVGAGI. The DNA for the CDR3 is TGTGCCAGCAGTTCCGACCGGGACATGCGCCAAGAGACCCAGTACTTC. Translated: CASSSDRDMRQETQYF.

This clone was seen repeatedly, ten times or more. The V gene is TRBV28, the J gene TRBJ1-1, with a tentative D call TRBD1 (5 bases). Per germline, CDR1 MDHEN and CDR2 SYDVKM. The CDR3 contains 15 residues. Deletions cut 3 bases from V and 0 bases from J, with 11 bases between. CDR3 nucleotide sequence: TGTGCCAGCAGTTTTGTAGGGGCCCTGAACACTGAAGCTTTCTTT. Translation gives CASSFVGALNTEAFF.

This clone was seen many times. This chain connects TRBV19 to TRBJ2-1, with D possibly matching TRBD1 (6 bases). The CDR3 contains 14 residues. Germline V gene lookup returns CDR1 LNHDA and CDR2 SQIVND (reference sequence). Trimming removed 0 bases from V and 6 bases from J, with 9 bases in between. The CDR3 protein is CASSIELRGNEQFF. CDR3 DNA sequence: TGTGCCAGTAGTATAGAGCTCAGGGGCAATGAGCAGTTCTTC.

This clone was detected ten times or more. It may be a read error: a sequence one base away is much more abundant. The V call is TRBV10-3, the J call TRBJ2-7, with D possibly being TRBD2 (6 bases). CDR1 is ENHRY, CDR2 SYGVKD, per germline. The CDR3 is 13 amino acids. Written as DNA, the CDR3 is TGTGCCACCAGTGAAACGGGAGACTACGAGCAGTACTTC. This encodes CATSETGDYEQYF.

This clone was observed at least ten times. The rearrangement uses TRBV19 and TRBJ1-1; 8 positions match TRBD1. Trimming took 7 bases from V and 3 from J; bases not matched to a gene: 7. Germline V lookup: CDR1 LNHDA, CDR2 SQIVND (reference sequence). The CDR3 is 14 amino acids. This CDR3 reads CASTVDRGHTEAFF. CDR3 coding DNA: TGTGCCAGTACGGTCGACAGGGGACACACTGAAGCTTTCTTT.

The table lists this clone with many counts. V usage is TRBV6-5 and J usage is TRBJ2-3; no firm D call. V shed 0 bases and J shed 6 bases, with 7 bases lying between them. CDR3 length: 13 amino acids. Germline CDR1 MNHEY, CDR2 SVGAGI. In DNA, the CDR3 is TGTGCCAGCAGTTACTCGGTGGGGGATACGCAGTATTTT. It codes for CASSYSVGDTQYF.

This clone was detected ten times or more. The genes are TRBV5-6 and TRBJ1-4; D is uncertain. Per germline, CDR1 SGHDT and CDR2 YYEEEE. This CDR3 comprises 16 residues. The V end lost 0 bases, the J end lost 6 bases, and 15 bases lay between the germline ends. The CDR3 here is CASSLVGPRADEKLFF. The CDR3 DNA sequence: TGTGCCAGCAGCTTGGTCGGGCCGAGAGCCGATGAAAAACTGTTTTTT.

As regards this clone: The conserved closing phenylalanine or tryptophan is absent in this CDR3, likely reflecting a read error. No DNA is shown, since the ends of the CDR3 on it are uncertain; the CDR3 is the one TCRdb lists. The chain links TRBV6-2 or TRBV6-3 to TRBJ2-7; the D call TRBD2 from the table was never checked on the DNA. Germline-derived CDR1 and CDR2 are MNHEY and SVGEGT. The CDR3 length equals 16 residues, ends included. The CDR3 spells CASSYSRLAGGYAKYL.

This clone was picked up many times. The CDR3 sequence is CSAGDGRFYGYTF. The CDR3 nucleotides are TGCAGCGCTGGGGACGGACGTTTCTATGGCTACACCTTC. This chain joins TRBV29-1 and TRBJ1-2; D possibly corresponds to TRBD1 (5 bases). Germline CDR1 reads SQVTM; CDR2 reads ANQGSEA. Trimming cost V 7 bases and J 4 bases, with 16 bases left between them. The CDR3 consists of 13 residues.

This chain connects TRBV6-1 to TRBJ2-7; D may be TRBD1 (6 bases). Germline V lookup: CDR1 MNHNS, CDR2 SASEGT. V was trimmed by 3 bases and J by 0 bases, leaving 9 bases between them. The CDR3 has 14 residues. The CDR3 reads CASSEDRGSYEQYF. As DNA, the CDR3 is TGTGCCAGCAGTGAGGACAGAGGCTCCTACGAGCAGTACTTC.

As DNA, the CDR3 is TGTGCCAGCAGTTCCCCCCGGTGGACTAGTCTTAGCAATGAGCAGTTCTTC. Translation gives CASSSPRWTSLSNEQFF. This rearrangement joins TRBV27 to TRBJ2-1; 7 bases match TRBD2. Germline values: CDR1 MNHEY, CDR2 SMNVEV (reference sequence). V trimming: 4 bases; J trimming: 6 bases; junction bases outside the gene matches: 15. The CDR3 is made up of 17 amino acids.

This clone showed up just a few times. Relative to the germline gene, one junction end is altered; a read error may explain this. The chain recombines TRBV6-1 with TRBJ2-2; D call uncertain. This CDR3 has 14 amino acids. CDR1 is MNHNS, CDR2 SASEGT, per germline. The CDR3 region has the DNA TGTGCCAGCAGCGAAGGAATTGAAACCGGGGAGCTGTTTTTT. This translates into CASSEGIETGELFF.

This clone was recorded many times. The genes are TRBV4-1 and TRBJ1-2; a possible D gene is TRBD1 (5 bases). The CDR3 contains 17 residues. Trimming stripped 1 base from V and 5 bases from J, with 20 bases between. CDR1 and CDR2 (germline): MGHRA, YSYEKL. CDR3 sequence (DNA): TGCGCCAGCAGCCAAGGATTCAGGGCCGAGAGGAAGTATGGCTACACCTTC. It is translated as CASSQGFRAERKYGYTF.